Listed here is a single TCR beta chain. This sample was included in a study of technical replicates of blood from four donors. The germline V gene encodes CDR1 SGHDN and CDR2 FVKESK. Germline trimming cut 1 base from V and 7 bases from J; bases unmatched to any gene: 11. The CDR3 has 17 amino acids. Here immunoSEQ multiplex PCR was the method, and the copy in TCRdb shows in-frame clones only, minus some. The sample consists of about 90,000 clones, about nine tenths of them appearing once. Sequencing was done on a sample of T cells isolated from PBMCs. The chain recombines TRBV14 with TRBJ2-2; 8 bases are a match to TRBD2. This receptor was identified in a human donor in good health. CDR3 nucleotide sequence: TGTGCCAGCAGCCAAGTTCAAGTAGCGGGGCCCAACGGGGAGCTGTTTTTT. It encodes CASSQVQVAGPNGELFF.